These 7 T cell receptor beta chains share one sample of origin, sequenced in a study of PD-1 blockade in mismatch repair-deficient tumors. Repertoires were generated with immunoSEQ multiplex PCR, while TCRdb's copy carries only in-frame clones and drops some. The sample contains under 50,000 clones, approximately 80% of which appear only once. Sequenced material: PBMCs, taken less than 40 weeks after starting pembrolizumab. The source of these receptors is an adult with mismatch repair-deficient cancer.

The gene calls are TRBV19 and TRBJ1-2, with 7 nucleotides matching TRBD1. CDR1 and CDR2 from the germline V gene are LNHDA and SQIVND (reference sequence). The CDR3 runs to 13 residues. V was pared by 4 bases and J by 4 bases, with 3 bases of the junction left unmatched. In DNA, the CDR3 is TGTGCCAGTAGTAGAACAGGGGCCTATGGCTACACCTTC. Protein sequence: CASSRTGAYGYTF.

CDR3 coding DNA: TGTGCCAGCAGCCTACCGGGACAGGGAATGGGTTACGAGCAGTACTTC. Its protein is CASSLPGQGMGYEQYF. The chain combines TRBV14 with TRBJ2-7; 9 bases agree with TRBD1. The CDR3 is 16 residues long. J was trimmed by 4 bases and V by 4 bases; bases with no gene match: 11. Per germline, CDR1 SGHDN and CDR2 FVKESK.

The CDR3 DNA reads as TGTGCCAGTAGTATTATCGAGACAGGGGATTCCTACGAGCAGTACTTC. It codes for CASSIIETGDSYEQYF. The chain recombines TRBV19 with TRBJ2-7, with 8 bases that match TRBD1. V lost 3 bases to trimming and J lost 1 base; unmatched junction nucleotides: 8. Germline lookup yields CDR1 LNHDA and CDR2 SQIVND (reference sequence). There are 16 residues in the CDR3.

The chain combines TRBV10-3 with TRBJ2-1; D is unclear. V was clipped by 0 bases and J by 0 bases, with 6 bases between them. The CDR3 is 15 residues long. Germline V gives CDR1 ENHRY, CDR2 SYGVKD. The CDR3 DNA sequence: TGTGCCATCAGTGAGTCCCCTAGCTCCTACAATGAGCAGTTCTTC. Protein sequence: CAISESPSSYNEQFF.

This chain uses TRBV7-3 with TRBJ2-1, with 8 bases matching TRBD1. With 1 base clipped from V and 10 bases from J, the junction kept 12 bases outside the gene matches. The CDR3 covers 16 residues. CDR1 is SGHTA and CDR2 is FQGTGA in the germline V gene. This CDR3 is CASSLILGAGGSEQFF. CDR3 coding DNA: TGTGCCAGCAGCTTAATTCTCGGGGCAGGGGGCAGCGAGCAGTTCTTC.

The chain combines TRBV30 with TRBJ2-5; 8 bases map to TRBD1. The junction had 3 bases not matched to a gene; V was cut back by 2 bases and J by 1 base. Germline V gene sequence: CDR1 GTSNPN, CDR2 SVGIG (reference sequence). This CDR3 contains 14 residues. CDR3 coding DNA: TGTGCCTGGAGTTGGGACAGGAGCCAAGAGACCCAGTACTTC. Translation: CAWSWDRSQETQYF. Full variable domain (missing parts from reference TRBV30 and TRBJ2-5): SQTIHQWPATLVQPVGSPLSLECTVEGTSNPNLYWYRQAAGRGLQLLFYSVGIGQISSEVPQNLSASRPQDRQFILSSKKLLLSDSGFYLCAWSWDRSQETQYFGPGTRLLVL.

This chain uses TRBV2 with TRBJ2-7; 9 positions agree with TRBD1. V trimming: 9 bases; J trimming: 4 bases; junction bases outside the gene matches: 7. The germline CDR1 and CDR2 sequences are SNHLY and FYNNEI. The CDR3 is 13 amino acids. Here the CDR3 reads CASYRDRAYEQYF. The CDR3 nucleotides are TGTGCCAGTTACCGGGACAGGGCTTACGAGCAGTACTTC.